One and the same sample provided the 2 T cell receptor beta chains below, sequenced in a study of blood T cell repertoires in COVID-19. The table came from immunoSEQ multiplex PCR; TCRdb's copy has only in-frame clones and leaves some out. This repertoire shows around 100,000 clones, 89% found once; its top ten account for around 3.7%. Sequencing was done on a sample of peripheral blood. The receptor set was obtained from a woman aged 60-70 years with acute or convalescent COVID-19.

Written as DNA, the CDR3 is TGTGCCAGTAGTATTCTGGGTAGCGGGAGTTCCCCAGATACGCAGTATTTT. Translating it yields CASSILGSGSSPDTQYF. The chain uses TRBV19 and TRBJ2-3; 9 nucleotides align to TRBD2. The CDR3 length is 17 residues. CDR1 LNHDA and CDR2 SQIVND come from the germline V gene (reference sequence). V gave up 3 bases and J gave up 4 bases; unmatched junction bases: 11.

This clone has more than one count but fewer than ten. The gene calls are TRBV7-6 and TRBJ2-7, with D maybe TRBD2 (5 bases). The CDR3 consists of 13 residues. From germline, CDR1 is SGHVS and CDR2 FNYEAQ. V was cut by 6 bases and J by 2 bases, with 11 bases left in between. CDR3 region: CASSPGIAYEQYV. As DNA, the CDR3 is TGTGCCAGCAGTCCGGGAATAGCCTACGAGCAGTACGTC.